This passage covers 29 T cell receptor beta chains from one sample sequenced in a study of blood T cell repertoires in COVID-19. Sequenced by immunoSEQ multiplex PCR; TCRdb stores in-frame clones only, minus some. Of under 150,000 clones in the sample, roughly 85% were seen once. The sample comprised peripheral blood. All receptors come from a man aged 80 or over with acute or convalescent COVID-19.

CDR3 DNA sequence: TGCGCCAGCAGCTTTTATCCGGGACAGGGCAATGAAAAACTGTTTTTT. As protein: CASSFYPGQGNEKLFF. The rearrangement joins TRBV5-1 to TRBJ1-4; 9 nucleotides agree with TRBD1. In germline, CDR1 is SGHRS, CDR2 YFSETQ. J was trimmed by 5 bases and V by 2 bases; bases with no gene match: 7. The CDR3 loop spans 16 amino acids.

The chain recombines TRBV19 with TRBJ2-2, with 8 nucleotides matching TRBD1. The CDR3 is made up of 16 amino acids. Germline V gene sequence: CDR1 LNHDA, CDR2 SQIVND (reference sequence). The V segment lost 4 bases and the J segment 2 bases; nucleotides outside the gene matches: 6. Here the CDR3 DNA reads TGTGCCAGTAGTACGCGGACAGGGAGAAACACCGGGGAGCTGTTTTTT. Translated: CASSTRTGRNTGELFF. Using reference TRBV19 and TRBJ2-2 for the parts outside the CDR3, the full variable domain is DGGITQSPKYLFRKEGQNVTLSCEQNLNHDAMYWYRQDPGQGLRLIYYSQIVNDFQKGDIAEGYSVSREKKESFPLTVTSAQKNPTAFYLCASSTRTGRNTGELFFGEGSRLTVL.

This clone has a handful of counts. The J gene is TRBJ2-2, the V gene TRBV12-5; 7 bases map to TRBD2. The CDR3 contains 17 residues. The V gene's germline CDR1 is LGHNT and CDR2 FRNRAP. Losses at the gene ends were 0 bases for V and 4 bases for J; bases not matched to a gene: 8. CDR3 bases: TGTGCTAGTGGTTTGGTACCCTGGCGGGGGTCCACCGGGGAGCTGTTTTTT. Amino acid sequence: CASGLVPWRGSTGELFF.

The rearrangement joins TRBV7-9 to TRBJ2-7; weak D call: TRBD1 (6 bases). CDR3 length: 14 amino acids. V was pared by 5 bases and J by 4 bases, with 15 bases between. Looked up from germline, CDR1 is SEHNR and CDR2 is FQNEAQ (reference sequence). The CDR3 nucleotides read TGTGCCAGCAGCCCTGGGGCAACAGGGTACGAGCAGTACTTC. Protein product: CASSPGATGYEQYF.

The chain carries TRBV6-5 and TRBJ2-7; D is perhaps TRBD1 (5 bases). This CDR3 comprises 13 residues. The germline V gene encodes CDR1 MNHEY and CDR2 SVGAGI. V dropped 6 bases and J dropped 0 bases, with 9 bases sitting between them. CDR3 region: CASRQASSYEQYF. CDR3 nucleotide sequence: TGTGCCAGCAGACAGGCGAGCTCCTACGAGCAGTACTTC.

Here the CDR3 reads CASSPTLSGNEQFF. The DNA of the CDR3 is TGTGCCAGCAGCCCTACCCTGAGCGGAAATGAGCAGTTCTTC. This chain connects TRBV6-4 to TRBJ2-1; maybe TRBD2 (5 bases). Looked up from germline, CDR1 is MRHNA and CDR2 is SNTAGT. The V gene lost 6 bases and the J gene lost 7 bases, with 16 bases spanning the gap. The CDR3 spans 14 residues.

Only one count was recorded for this clone. V is TRBV18 and J is TRBJ2-3; 7 bases line up with TRBD2. V lost 8 bases, J lost 4 bases, and 3 bases stayed unmatched. Germline CDR1 and CDR2: KGHSH and LQKENI. This CDR3 contains 12 residues. CDR3 bases: TGTGCCAGCCGGGGGGAGCCAGATACGCAGTATTTT. Protein: CASRGEPDTQYF.

V and J are TRBV29-1 and TRBJ1-2; D might be TRBD1 (6 bases). Germline V gene sequence: CDR1 SQVTM, CDR2 ANQGSEA. V lost 4 bases, J lost 4 bases, and 13 bases lay in between. The CDR3 sequence is 13 residues long. The CDR3 protein is CSVVDSFPYGYTF. As DNA, the CDR3 is TGCAGCGTTGTGGACAGCTTCCCCTATGGCTACACCTTC.

The rearrangement uses TRBV30 and TRBJ2-6; TRBD1 matches 8 bases. V trimming: 3 bases; J trimming: 1 base; junction bases outside the gene matches: 8. The CDR3 sequence is 17 residues long. Per the germline V gene, CDR1 is GTSNPN and CDR2 is SVGIG (reference sequence). The CDR3 coding sequence is TGTGCCTGGAGGCCAGGGGGCTCTCCATCTGGGGCCAACGTCCTGACTTTC. As protein: CAWRPGGSPSGANVLTF.

This chain uses TRBV5-1 with TRBJ1-3; no reliable D call. V shed 3 bases and J shed 0 bases, with 16 bases lying between them. Germline CDR1 and CDR2: SGHRS and YFSETQ. This CDR3 has 17 amino acids. CDR3 DNA: TGCGCCAGCAGCTACGAACCCCTACAGCTCTCTGGAAACACCATATATTTT. Translation: CASSYEPLQLSGNTIYF.

This chain connects TRBV6-5 to TRBJ1-4, with a possible D match to TRBD1 (5 bases). Germline V lookup: CDR1 MNHEY, CDR2 SVGAGI. Deletions cut 10 bases from V and 0 bases from J, with 12 bases between. The CDR3 loop spans 14 amino acids. The CDR3, as DNA: TGTGCCACCAAGCCAGGGACAACTAATGAAAAACTGTTTTTT. Translated: CATKPGTTNEKLFF.

The genes are TRBV29-1 and TRBJ1-1; TRBD1 matches 8 bases. The CDR3 contains 14 residues. The germline gives CDR1 SQVTM, CDR2 ANQGSEA. J lost 0 bases, V lost 5 bases, and 5 bases had no gene match. DNA of the CDR3: TGCAGCGTTCGGACAGGGAGGATGAACACTGAAGCTTTCTTT. It yields the protein CSVRTGRMNTEAFF.

This clone was picked up a small number of times. V usage is TRBV7-3 and J usage is TRBJ2-1, with a tentative D call TRBD1 (6 bases). This CDR3 has 13 amino acids. Deletions cut 5 bases from V and 10 bases from J, with 15 bases between. Germline V gives CDR1 SGHTA, CDR2 FQGTGA. As DNA, the CDR3 is TGTGCCAGCAGCCACCAGACAGGTCGCGAGCAGTTCTTC. Translation: CASSHQTGREQFF.

This clone came up a few times. This sequence joins TRBV10-1 and TRBJ2-7; 9 positions match TRBD1. J gave up 5 bases and V 5 bases, and 7 bases lay outside the gene matches. The CDR3 covers 14 residues. CDR1 and CDR2 from the germline V gene are WNHNN and SYGVQD (reference sequence). The CDR3 coding sequence is TGCGCCAGCAGTTTTGGGACAGGGATCCACGAGCAGTACTTC. Its translation is CASSFGTGIHEQYF.

The chain joins TRBV3-1 (or the pseudogene TRBV3-2) to TRBJ1-1, with TRBD1 matching 8 bases. Unmatched junction bases numbered 2, after V lost 3 bases and J lost 8 bases. Germline assignment: CDR1 LGHDT and CDR2 YNNKEL (reference sequence). CDR3 length: 12 amino acids. CDR3 sequence: CASSHGTGEAFF. CDR3 coding DNA: TGTGCCAGCAGCCACGGGACAGGAGAAGCTTTCTTT.

This clone has only one observation. The chain is built from TRBV27 and TRBJ2-7; D call uncertain. This CDR3 has 12 residues. Germline CDR1 MNHEY, CDR2 SMNVEV (reference sequence). Trimming cost V 4 bases and J 6 bases, with 10 bases left between them. CDR3 sequence: CASSSSYGEQYF. The DNA of the CDR3 is TGTGCCAGCAGTTCTAGTTACGGCGAGCAGTACTTC.

This rearrangement joins TRBV6-2 or TRBV6-3 to TRBJ2-5; D is unclear. This CDR3 contains 14 residues. The V gene's germline CDR1 is MNHEY and CDR2 SVGEGT. V was trimmed by 6 bases and J by 5 bases, leaving 16 bases between them. In nucleotides, the CDR3 is TGTGCCAGCAGCGACCCACCTAGTTTCGAGACCCAGTACTTC. This translates into CASSDPPSFETQYF.

This clone was observed once. The rearrangement joins TRBV6-1 to TRBJ2-2, with D unresolved. This CDR3 has 15 amino acids. Germline V gives CDR1 MNHNS, CDR2 SASEGT. V was cut by 1 base and J by 3 bases, with 9 bases left in between. The CDR3 DNA is TGTGCCAGCAGTGAAGTGGTCGCGTACACCGGGGAGCTGTTTTTT. This codes for CASSEVVAYTGELFF.

This rearrangement joins TRBV28 to TRBJ2-7, with TRBD2 identical over 7 bases. The CDR3 is 13 amino acids. Germline-derived CDR1 and CDR2 are MDHEN and SYDVKM. V trimming: 7 bases; J trimming: 3 bases; junction bases outside the gene matches: 6. The CDR3 DNA follows: TGTGCCAGCACCCAGGGAGGGAGCTACGAGCAGTACTTC. Translating gives CASTQGGSYEQYF.

This chain uses TRBV6-5 with TRBJ2-7; D not certain. V was cut by 8 bases and J by 8 bases, with 10 bases left in between. The CDR3 extends over 10 amino acids. Germline CDR1 is MNHEY and CDR2 is SVGAGI. The CDR3 DNA is TGTGCCAGCGGCGGCTTTAAGCAGTACTTC. The encoded protein is CASGGFKQYF.

On this clone: The same CDR3 also results from other DNA sequences found in this sample. The CDR3 sequence: CASSPQGDYGYTF. The CDR3 DNA is TGTGCCAGCAGCCCACAGGGTGACTATGGCTACACCTTC. The chain employs TRBV3-1 (or the pseudogene TRBV3-2) and TRBJ1-2; perhaps TRBD1 as D (6 bases). This CDR3 has 13 amino acids. In germline, CDR1 is LGHDT, CDR2 YNNKEL (reference sequence). V shed 4 bases and J shed 3 bases, with 9 bases lying between them.

J is TRBJ1-4 and V is TRBV5-1; a weak D match, TRBD1 (5 bases). The V and J ends lost 4 bases and 8 bases respectively, with 18 bases between them. Germline V gene lookup returns CDR1 SGHRS and CDR2 YFSETQ. The CDR3 has 15 amino acids. The CDR3 DNA sequence: TGCGCCAGCAGCCCGCTGCGGGGGGAGAGGGAAAAACTGTTTTTT. It encodes CASSPLRGEREKLFF.

The chain carries TRBV2 and TRBJ1-4, with 7 bases identical to TRBD1. Germline V gene lookup returns CDR1 SNHLY and CDR2 FYNNEI. The CDR3 has 14 residues. The junction had 9 bases not matched to a gene; V was cut back by 6 bases and J by 8 bases. The CDR3 reads CASRENRDSEKLFF. CDR3 DNA: TGTGCCAGCAGGGAAAACCGGGACAGCGAAAAACTGTTTTTT.

This clone was seen just once. The chain employs TRBV6-4 and TRBJ1-5; D is unclear. V was shortened by 5 bases and J by 2 bases, with 10 bases between the two germline ends. The germline gives CDR1 MRHNA, CDR2 SNTAGT. CDR3 length equals 14 residues. The CDR3 sequence is CASSSSGGNQPQHF. CDR3 nucleotides: TGTGCCAGCAGTAGCTCCGGGGGCAATCAGCCCCAGCATTTT.

Here the CDR3 DNA reads TGTGCCAGCAGCCCCCGAGGGGGGGCAACTAATGAAAAACTGTTTTTT. Its protein product is CASSPRGGATNEKLFF. The chain joins TRBV14 to TRBJ1-4, with a tentative D call TRBD1 (6 bases). V was trimmed by 4 bases and J by 0 bases, leaving 12 bases between them. CDR3 size: 16 residues. Germline CDR1 reads SGHDN; CDR2 reads FVKESK.

The rearrangement uses TRBV5-1 and TRBJ2-5; TRBD2 agrees at 15 bases. The CDR3 loop spans 17 amino acids. With 0 bases clipped from V and 1 base from J, the junction kept 1 base outside the gene matches. CDR1 is SGHRS and CDR2 is YFSETQ in the germline V gene. The CDR3 protein is CASSLGTSGRVQETQYF. CDR3 sequence (DNA): TGCGCCAGCAGCTTGGGGACTAGCGGGAGGGTCCAAGAGACCCAGTACTTC.

This rearrangement joins TRBV5-1 to TRBJ1-2, with TRBD1 matching over 9 bases. J lost 7 bases, V lost 4 bases, and 5 bases had no gene match. The CDR3 is 13 residues long. The germline CDR1 and CDR2 sequences are SGHRS and YFSETQ. The CDR3 DNA follows: TGCGCCAGCAGCCAGGGACAGGGTGGTGGCTACACCTTC. As protein: CASSQGQGGGYTF.

The V and J genes are TRBV7-2 and TRBJ2-5; TRBD1 is a possible D gene (6 bases). The CDR3 covers 16 residues. The germline gives CDR1 SGHTA, CDR2 FQGNSA. Trimming stripped 3 bases from V and 0 bases from J, with 14 bases between. The CDR3 loop is CASSFPTGSHQETQYF. CDR3 bases: TGTGCCAGCAGCTTTCCGACAGGTTCACACCAAGAGACCCAGTACTTC.

V usage is TRBV10-3 and J usage is TRBJ2-3, with a tentative D call TRBD2 (6 bases). This CDR3 has 14 amino acids. The ends were cut back, 0 bases at V and 4 bases at J, with 8 bases in the middle. CDR1 ENHRY and CDR2 SYGVKD come from the germline V gene. The CDR3 bases are TGTGCCATCAGTGAGTCGGGACTTTCAGATACGCAGTATTTT. Translation gives CAISESGLSDTQYF.